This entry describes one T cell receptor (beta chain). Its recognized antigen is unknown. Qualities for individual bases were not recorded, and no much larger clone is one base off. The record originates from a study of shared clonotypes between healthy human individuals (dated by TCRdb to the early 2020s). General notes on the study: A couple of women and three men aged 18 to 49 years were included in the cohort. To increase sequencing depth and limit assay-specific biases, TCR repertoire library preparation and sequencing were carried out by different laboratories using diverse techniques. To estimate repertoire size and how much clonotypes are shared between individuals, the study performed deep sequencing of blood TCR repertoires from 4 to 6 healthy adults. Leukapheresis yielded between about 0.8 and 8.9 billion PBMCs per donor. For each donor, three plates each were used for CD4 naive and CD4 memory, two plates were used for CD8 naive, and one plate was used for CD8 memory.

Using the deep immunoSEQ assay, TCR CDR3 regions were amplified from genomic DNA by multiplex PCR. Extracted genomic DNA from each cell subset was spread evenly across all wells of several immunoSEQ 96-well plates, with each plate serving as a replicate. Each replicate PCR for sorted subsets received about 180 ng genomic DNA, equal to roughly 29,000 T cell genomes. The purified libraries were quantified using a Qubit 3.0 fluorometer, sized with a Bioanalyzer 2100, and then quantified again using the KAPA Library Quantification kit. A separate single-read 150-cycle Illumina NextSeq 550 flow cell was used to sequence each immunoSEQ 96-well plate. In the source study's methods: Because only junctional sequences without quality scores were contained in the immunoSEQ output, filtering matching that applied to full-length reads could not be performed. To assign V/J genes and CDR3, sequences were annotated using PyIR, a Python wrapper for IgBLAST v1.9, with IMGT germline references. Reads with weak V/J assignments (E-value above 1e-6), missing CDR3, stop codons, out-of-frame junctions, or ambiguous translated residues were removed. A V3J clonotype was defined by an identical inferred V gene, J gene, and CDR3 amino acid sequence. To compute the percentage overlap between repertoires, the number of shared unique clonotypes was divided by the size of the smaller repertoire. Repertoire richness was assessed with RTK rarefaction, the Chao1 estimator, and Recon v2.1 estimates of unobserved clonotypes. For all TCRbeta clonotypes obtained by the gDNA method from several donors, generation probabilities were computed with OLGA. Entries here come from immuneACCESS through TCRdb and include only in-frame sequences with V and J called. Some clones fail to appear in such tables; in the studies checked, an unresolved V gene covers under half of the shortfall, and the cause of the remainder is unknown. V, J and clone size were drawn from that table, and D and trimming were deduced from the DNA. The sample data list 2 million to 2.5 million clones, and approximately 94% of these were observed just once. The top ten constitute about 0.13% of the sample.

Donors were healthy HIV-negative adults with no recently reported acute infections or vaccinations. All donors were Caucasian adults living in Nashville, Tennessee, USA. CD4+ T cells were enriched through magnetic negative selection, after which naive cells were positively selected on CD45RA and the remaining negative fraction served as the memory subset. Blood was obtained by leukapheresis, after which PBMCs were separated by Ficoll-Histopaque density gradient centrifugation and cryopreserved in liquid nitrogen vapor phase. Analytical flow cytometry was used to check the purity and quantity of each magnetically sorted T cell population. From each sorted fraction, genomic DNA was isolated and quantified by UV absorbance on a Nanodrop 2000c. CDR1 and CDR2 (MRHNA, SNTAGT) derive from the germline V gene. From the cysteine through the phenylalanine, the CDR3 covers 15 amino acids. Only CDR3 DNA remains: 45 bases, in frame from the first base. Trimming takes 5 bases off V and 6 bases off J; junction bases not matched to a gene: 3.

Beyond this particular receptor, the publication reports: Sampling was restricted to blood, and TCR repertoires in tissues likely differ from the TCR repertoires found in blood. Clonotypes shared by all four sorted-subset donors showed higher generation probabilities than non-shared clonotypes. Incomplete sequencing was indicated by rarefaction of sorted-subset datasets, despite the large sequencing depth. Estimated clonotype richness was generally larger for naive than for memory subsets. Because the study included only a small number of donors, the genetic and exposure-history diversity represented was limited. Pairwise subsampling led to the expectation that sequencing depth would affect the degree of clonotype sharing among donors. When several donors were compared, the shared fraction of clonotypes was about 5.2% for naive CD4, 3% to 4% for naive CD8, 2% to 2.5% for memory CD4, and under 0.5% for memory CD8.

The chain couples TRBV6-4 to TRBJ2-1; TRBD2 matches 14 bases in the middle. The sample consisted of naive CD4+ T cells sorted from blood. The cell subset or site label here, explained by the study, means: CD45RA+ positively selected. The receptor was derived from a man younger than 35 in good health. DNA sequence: TGTGCCAGCAGTTGGGGGACTAGCGGGAGCAATGAGCAGTTCTTC. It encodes CASSWGTSGSNEQFF.